This TCR beta chain originates from a study of neurological immune-mediated disorders. Over 160 million TCR-beta sequences from 15-18 subjects were obtained in each sequencing run. TCRdb called the 5' RACE reads again in MiXCR, with one record for every CDR3 protein. The sample shows over 13,000 distinct CDR3 sequences, over 9.5% of them seen only once. To note about this clonotype: What it recognizes is unknown.

The study, taken as a whole, reports: Because no CDR3 amino acid sequences were shared across subjects by expanded clones, private repertoires were suggested in all groups.

The CDR3 consists of 12 residues. V gave up 1 base and J gave up 6 bases, with 6 bases separating them. Sequencing was performed on PBMCs. This sequence was found in a woman aged 40 to 50 in good health. The chain is built from TRBV12-3 or TRBV12-4 and TRBJ1-1; no firm D call. CDR3 sequence (DNA): TGTGCCAGCAGTTTAGGGGGTCCTGAAGCTTTCTTT. Its protein is CASSLGGPEAFF.